The count of the clone carrying this T cell receptor (beta chain) is one. Per the germline V gene, CDR1 is SGHDT and CDR2 is YYEEEE. V lost 1 base to trimming and J lost 4 bases; unmatched junction nucleotides: 4. The CDR3 sequence is 15 residues long. The sample belongs to a study of blood T cell repertoires in COVID-19. Study-level information: Donors in the United States, Italy and Spain gave samples during acute or convalescent COVID-19. Sources were T cells, B-cell-depleted T cells, or PBMCs; the material itself was cDNA or gDNA.

As originally analysed: Amplification of reference gene primers was used by the study to estimate nucleated cell counts. Some clones are missing from TCRdb's copy, which holds only in-frame ones; the method was immunoSEQ multiplex PCR. Clonal size and the V and J genes are those of that table, whereas D and trimming came from the DNA. There are around 130,000 clones in the sample; around 90% occur only once, and roughly 5% lies in the top ten. This clonotype was sampled from a human donor in a cohort sampled during active COVID-19. This chain uses TRBV5-6 with TRBJ2-1; TRBD2 matches 8 bases. Sequenced: peripheral blood. CDR3 DNA: TGTGCCAGCAGCTTGCCGGGGGGGCCGTACAATGAGCAGTTCTTC. Translating it yields CASSLPGGPYNEQFF.